This T cell receptor (beta chain) was recovered during a study of blood T cell repertoires in COVID-19 (dated by TCRdb to about 2020). For the wider study: Samples covering the acute and convalescent phases of COVID-19 were provided by collaborators in the United States, Italy and Spain. The prospective study material was composed of cDNA or gDNA derived from T cells, B-cell-depleted T cells, or PBMCs. The dataset comprised deeply sampled blood TCRbeta repertoires from subjects exposed to, actively infected with, or recovered from COVID-19. The repertoires were made available in a free public database intended to serve as a resource for research on the immune response to SARS-CoV-2. The samples were drawn from the first 160 participants of the ongoing ImmuneRACE study and from 1,254 subjects provided by 6 global collaborators. A de-identified subject ID, COVID-19 status, age in years and sex were almost always included in the sample metadata. HLA class I and class II types, where available, came from metadata supplied by the sample provider rather than from assay-based typing.

This clone was counted a few times. The specificity of this receptor is unknown. It has no much larger one-base neighbor in the sample; base qualities were not kept. TCRbeta CDR3 regions were amplified from genomic DNA by means of the immunoSEQ Assay, a bias-controlled multiplex PCR. Regarding the original processing steps: The number of nucleated cells in each sample was estimated by amplification of reference gene primers within the assay. To quantify the absolute abundance of each unique TCRbeta CDR3 rearrangement, sequence reads were collapsed and filtered. For each sample, productive Simpson clonality was calculated as the square root of Simpson's diversity index across productive rearrangements. In TCRdb, the immuneACCESS table is reduced to in-frame sequences with V and J assigned. These tables do not hold every clone; where another copy was compared, an unresolved V gene accounts for under half, and the others remain unexplained. The V and J calls and clone size come from that table; D and trimming were worked out from the DNA. The sample table contains hundreds of thousands of clones; only one count was recorded for roughly 85% of them. The ten top clones hold 5.1% of the sample.

Beyond this particular receptor, the publication reports: Clinical and demographic metadata were provided uncurated, with the amount varying by source and participant.

Whole blood was collected in K2EDTA tubes by collaborating institutions according to the institutions' own protocols. For TCRbeta analysis, collaborators shipped samples as frozen whole blood, isolated PBMCs, or DNA extracted from either of those sample types. Counted from cysteine to phenylalanine, this CDR3 has 13 amino acids. The sequence is cut down to CDR3 DNA, 39 bases in frame from base 1. The germline ends are 11 bases apart after V is trimmed by 6 bases and J by 3 bases. The germline V gene specifies KGHSH as CDR1 and LQKENI as CDR2. This sequence was found in a man aged 50 to 60 with active or convalescent COVID-19. The material sequenced was peripheral blood. The chain is assembled from TRBV18 and TRBJ1-1; no D gene can be assigned with confidence. CDR3 sequence: CASSLGLDTEAFF. The sequenced DNA is TGTGCCAGCTCCCTCGGACTAGACACTGAAGCTTTCTTT.